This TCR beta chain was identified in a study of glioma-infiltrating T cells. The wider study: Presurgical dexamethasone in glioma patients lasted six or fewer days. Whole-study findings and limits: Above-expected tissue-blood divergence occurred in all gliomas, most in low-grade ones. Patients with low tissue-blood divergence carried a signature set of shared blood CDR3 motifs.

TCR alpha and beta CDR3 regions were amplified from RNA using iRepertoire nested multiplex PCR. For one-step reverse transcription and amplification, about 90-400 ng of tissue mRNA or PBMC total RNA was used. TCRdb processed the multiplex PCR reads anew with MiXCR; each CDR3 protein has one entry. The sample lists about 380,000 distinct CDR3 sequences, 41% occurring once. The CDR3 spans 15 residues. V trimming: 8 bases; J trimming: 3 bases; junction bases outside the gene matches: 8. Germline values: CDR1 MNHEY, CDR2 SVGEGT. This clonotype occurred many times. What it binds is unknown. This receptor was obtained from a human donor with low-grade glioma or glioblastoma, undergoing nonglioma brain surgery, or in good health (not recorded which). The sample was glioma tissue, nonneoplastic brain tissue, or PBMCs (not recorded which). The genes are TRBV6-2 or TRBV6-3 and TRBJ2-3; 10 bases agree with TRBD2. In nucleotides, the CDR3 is TGTGCCAGCGGCTCCGGGACTAGCGTGACAGATACGCAGTATTTT. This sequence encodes CASGSGTSVTDTQYF.